A single T cell receptor beta chain is shown here with its context. This record comes from a study of patients and donors after allogeneic stem cell transplantation. Trimming took 4 bases from V and 4 from J, leaving 20 bases between them. CDR1 and CDR2 from the germline V gene are SGHRS and YFSETQ. The length of the CDR3 is 16 residues. TCRdb analysed the RT-PCR reads with MiXCR anew, one entry per CDR3 protein. The table includes 900,000 to 1,000,000 distinct CDR3 sequences, under 20% detected once. This sequence originates from a human donor who was either an allogeneic HSCT recipient or a stem cell or donor lymphocyte infusion donor (not recorded which). It is not recorded whose cells these are; they may come from a transplant donor. Sequenced material: blood, either unsorted or a sorted T cell fraction (not recorded which). The V and J genes are TRBV5-1 and TRBJ1-1; D is perhaps TRBD1 (6 bases). DNA of the CDR3: TGCGCCAGCAGCCCTCAGGTAGGGGGAAAGGGCACTGAAGCTTTCTTT. Its translation is CASSPQVGGKGTEAFF.